In this sample, the clone carrying this T cell receptor (beta chain) turned up once. The CDR3 covers 12 residues. Trimming left V 0 bases short and J 5 bases short, with 3 bases between. CDR1 and CDR2 (germline): MGHRA, YSYEKL. This entry belongs to a study of blood T cell repertoires in COVID-19. As for the study in general: The analysed material was cDNA or gDNA that came from T cells, B-cell-depleted T cells, or PBMCs.

Per the original data handling: Amplification of reference gene primers was used by the study to estimate nucleated cell counts. Sequencing used immunoSEQ multiplex PCR; TCRdb keeps in-frame clones, though not all of them. V and J calls and clone size are copied from that table; D and trimming were computed from the DNA. There are around 250,000 clones in the sample; approximately 88% occur only once, and around 0.7% lies in the top ten. The gene calls are TRBV4-1 and TRBJ2-3; D is unresolved. The sample taken for sequencing was peripheral blood. The source is a human donor in a cohort sampled during active COVID-19. The DNA of the CDR3 is TGCGCCAGCAGCCAAGAGAGAGATACGCAGTATTTT. It yields the protein CASSQERDTQYF.